The present TCR beta chain was sequenced within a study of technical replicates of blood from a few donors. Libraries were prepared by immunoSEQ multiplex PCR; TCRdb keeps only in-frame clonotypes and omits some of them. Among around 65,000 clones listed, about 87% were seen once. A few counts support this clone. The J segment lost 1 base and the V segment lost 1 base, leaving 1 base of the junction unmatched. The CDR3 spans 15 residues. Germline values: CDR1 KGHSH, CDR2 LQKENI. Sequenced sample: PBMCs. The receptor was derived from a human donor in good health. Some clones in this sample may be carry-over from other donors' samples. The genes are TRBV18 and TRBJ1-5, with 7 nucleotides matching TRBD1. The CDR3 nucleotides are TGTGCCAGCTCACCACAGGGGGCGAGCAATCAGCCCCAGCATTTT. Protein sequence: CASSPQGASNQPQHF.